This T cell receptor (beta chain) emerged from a study of blood T cell repertoires in COVID-19. Trimming took 6 bases from V and 10 from J, leaving 20 bases between them. This CDR3 is 15 amino acids long. Germline V lookup: CDR1 SGDLS, CDR2 YYNGEE. Clones were sequenced by immunoSEQ multiplex PCR, and TCRdb holds only the in-frame ones, with some missing. The sample consists of hundreds of thousands of clones, approximately 84% of them appearing once. The TCR sequence derives from a woman aged 30 to 39 who had recovered from COVID-19. J is TRBJ1-6 and V is TRBV9; D ambiguous. Material for sequencing was peripheral blood. The CDR3 nucleotides read TGTGCCAGCACCGCGAGGGAAGGGTGGGGATCACCCCTCCACTTT. Its translation is CASTAREGWGSPLHF.